This T cell receptor (beta chain) was sequenced for a study of blood T cell repertoires in COVID-19. Assay used: immunoSEQ multiplex PCR; TCRdb lists only in-frame clones, some missing. The sample yields fewer than 200,000 clones, about four fifths seen once. The CDR3 runs to 16 residues. The germline gives CDR1 MDHEN, CDR2 SYDVKM. The V and J ends lost 2 bases and 9 bases, in that order; junction bases with no gene match: 10. This clonotype originated in a woman in her seventies with COVID-19, enrolled during active disease. The chain joins TRBV28 to TRBJ2-1, with TRBD2 identical over 10 bases. Sequencing was done on a sample of peripheral blood. The CDR3 is CASSLRTRASGSEQFF. The CDR3 DNA follows: TGTGCCAGCAGTTTAAGGACGCGGGCTAGCGGGAGTGAGCAGTTCTTC.